These 20 T cell receptor beta chains originate from one sample sequenced in a study of blood T cell repertoires in COVID-19. Sequenced by immunoSEQ multiplex PCR; TCRdb stores in-frame clones only, minus some. Of roughly 130,000 clones listed, approximately 80% are singletons. The sequenced sample consisted of peripheral blood. These receptors were taken from a woman in her sixties with acute or convalescent COVID-19.

The genes are TRBV5-1 and TRBJ1-4; 7 positions agree with TRBD1. The V gene's germline CDR1 is SGHRS and CDR2 YFSETQ. The ends lost 5 bases at V and 8 bases at J; junction bases unmatched: 6. The CDR3 covers 13 residues. The CDR3 reads CASRRQGEEKLFF. As DNA, the CDR3 is TGCGCCAGCAGGAGACAGGGTGAAGAAAAACTGTTTTTT.

As for this clone: Mismatch with germline at one junction end may stem from a read error. The sample holds other DNA sequences that translate to the same CDR3. The chain joins TRBV4-2 to TRBJ1-2; D gene unclear. The CDR3 sequence is 15 residues long. Per the germline V gene, CDR1 is LGHNA and CDR2 is YNFKEQ. CDR3 region: CASSPRLLESYGYTF. The CDR3 nucleotides are TGTGCCAGTAGCCCGAGACTCCTCGAGAGTTATGGCTACACCTTC.

The sample holds a few counts of this clone. This chain joins TRBV24-1 and TRBJ1-5; TRBD1 matches at 11 bases. The junction had 6 bases not matched to a gene; V was cut back by 4 bases and J by 5 bases. The germline CDR1 and CDR2 sequences are KGHDR and SFDVKD. There are 16 residues in the CDR3. The CDR3 loop is CATSDYAGQGDQPQHF. As DNA, the CDR3 is TGTGCCACCAGTGACTACGCGGGACAGGGGGATCAGCCCCAGCATTTT.

This sequence joins TRBV27 and TRBJ1-2; D perhaps matches TRBD1 (6 bases). V was trimmed by 5 bases and J by 8 bases, leaving 24 bases between them. CDR1 and CDR2 (germline): MNHEY, SMNVEV (reference sequence). There are 16 residues in the CDR3. This CDR3 reads CASSRNRAGALGGYTF. The CDR3 DNA follows: TGTGCCAGCAGTCGTAACAGGGCAGGGGCCCTTGGCGGCTACACCTTC.

The rearrangement joins TRBV10-3 to TRBJ1-1; tentative D call: TRBD1 (6 bases). The CDR3 extends over 13 amino acids. The germline gives CDR1 ENHRY, CDR2 SYGVKD. V lost 4 bases, J lost 7 bases, and 13 bases lay in between. The CDR3 protein is CAISGDRRLEAFF. CDR3 in DNA: TGTGCCATCAGTGGAGACAGGAGACTTGAAGCTTTCTTT.

This clone was observed a handful of times. The chain couples TRBV5-1 to TRBJ1-1; the D gene is possibly TRBD1 (6 bases). V dropped 6 bases and J dropped 1 base, with 10 bases sitting between them. The V gene's germline CDR1 is SGHRS and CDR2 YFSETQ. The CDR3 runs 13 residues. CDR3 DNA sequence: TGCGCCAGCAACCAGGGGCAGAACACTGAAGCTTTCTTT. It yields the protein CASNQGQNTEAFF.

V gene TRBV5-6 combines with J gene TRBJ2-3; D call uncertain. V lost 2 bases and J lost 1, with 20 bases in between. CDR3 size: 18 residues. CDR1 and CDR2 (germline): SGHDT, YYEEEE. CDR3 in amino acids: CASSFPHPSRPGTDTQYF. The CDR3 bases are TGTGCCAGCAGCTTCCCCCACCCCTCGAGGCCGGGCACAGATACGCAGTATTTT.

The chain carries TRBV2 and TRBJ2-7; D possibly corresponds to TRBD1 (6 bases). This CDR3 is built from 13 residues. Germline V gives CDR1 SNHLY, CDR2 FYNNEI. V was clipped by 8 bases and J by 2 bases, with 13 bases between them. The CDR3 loop is CASLYGQTYEQYF. The DNA for the CDR3 is TGTGCCAGCCTATACGGACAGACCTACGAGCAGTACTTC.

This clone was detected a few times. The DNA for the CDR3 is TGTGCCAGTAGTATAAGAGGGCGAGGAACTGAAGCTTTCTTT. Amino acids: CASSIRGRGTEAFF. J is TRBJ1-1 and V is TRBV19; D not certain. Germline CDR1 is LNHDA and CDR2 is SQIVND (reference sequence). This CDR3 contains 14 residues. Trimming stripped 2 bases from V and 5 bases from J, with 12 bases between.

This clone has a single count. DNA of the CDR3: TGTGCCAGCAGCCAAGGGGGACAGGGCGGTGGCTACACCTTC. Translation: CASSQGGQGGGYTF. The rearrangement joins TRBV4-2 to TRBJ1-2; 9 bases align to TRBD1. J was trimmed by 7 bases and V by 1 base; bases with no gene match: 4. Germline loops: CDR1 LGHNA, CDR2 YNFKEQ. This CDR3 region has 14 residues.

V gene TRBV27 combines with J gene TRBJ1-6; maybe TRBD1 (5 bases). Per germline, CDR1 MNHEY and CDR2 SMNVEV (reference sequence). Deletions cut 2 bases from V and 9 bases from J, with 11 bases between. The length of the CDR3 is 14 residues. CDR3 region: CASSLRGSPSPLHF. CDR3 bases: TGTGCCAGCAGTTTAAGGGGTTCGCCTTCACCCCTCCACTTT.

The genes are TRBV6-2 or TRBV6-3 and TRBJ2-4; perhaps TRBD1 as D (5 bases). Trimming took off 0 bases at V and 10 bases at J, with 13 bases between the two ends. Germline values: CDR1 MNHEY, CDR2 SVGEGT. The CDR3 spans 14 residues. The CDR3 sequence is CASSYSRQPLIQYF. The CDR3 region has the DNA TGTGCCAGCAGTTACTCCAGACAGCCCTTAATTCAGTACTTC.

V usage is TRBV7-9 and J usage is TRBJ2-3, with 12 bases fitting TRBD2. The CDR3 has 16 residues. Germline values: CDR1 SEHNR, CDR2 FQNEAQ (reference sequence). Losses at the gene ends were 5 bases for V and 0 bases for J; bases not matched to a gene: 3. CDR3 sequence (DNA): TGTGCCAGCAGCACCGGACTAGCGGGGAGCACAGATACGCAGTATTTT. It yields the protein CASSTGLAGSTDTQYF.

This sequence joins TRBV7-9 and TRBJ2-7, with D possibly being TRBD2 (7 bases). CDR3 length: 14 residues. V gave up 4 bases and J gave up 6 bases, with 16 bases separating them. Per the germline V gene, CDR1 is SEHNR and CDR2 is FQNEAQ (reference sequence). In nucleotides, the CDR3 is TGTGCCAGCAGCTCGACTTGGGGGGGCGTCGAGCAGTACTTC. Its protein is CASSSTWGGVEQYF. Supplemented by reference TRBV7-9 and TRBJ2-7, the full variable domain reads DTGVSQNPRHKITKRGQNVTFRCDPISEHNRLYWYRQTLGQGPEFLTYFQNEAQLEKSRLLSDRFSAERPKGSFSTLEIQRTEQGDSAMYLCASSSTWGGVEQYFGPGTRLTVT.

The V gene is TRBV12-1, the J gene TRBJ1-1. TRBV12-1 is tagged as a pseudogene. The length of the CDR3 is 12 residues. In nucleotides, the CDR3 is TGTGCCAGCAGCTCCCTCGGGACTGAAGCTTTCTTT. Its translation: CASSSLGTEAFF.

The chain carries TRBV5-6 and TRBJ1-3; D gene uncertain. The CDR3 runs to 13 residues. The germline V and J ends were trimmed by 1 base and 4 bases, with 6 bases remaining between them. Germline CDR1 is SGHDT and CDR2 is YYEEEE. This chain's CDR3 is CASSLNSGNTIYF. As DNA, the CDR3 is TGTGCCAGCAGCTTGAATTCGGGAAACACCATATATTTT.

The chain carries TRBV24-1 and TRBJ2-5, with 7 bases aligning to TRBD1. The trim removed 4 bases at V and 4 bases at J, leaving 8 bases unmatched. CDR1 is KGHDR and CDR2 is SFDVKD in the germline V gene. The CDR3 sequence is 15 residues long. Here the CDR3 DNA reads TGTGCCACCAGTGACTGGACAGGTCGGCGAGAGACCCAGTACTTC. It encodes CATSDWTGRRETQYF.

The V call is TRBV24-1, the J call TRBJ1-5, with TRBD1 matching 8 bases. The CDR3 sequence is 16 residues long. V trimming: 2 bases; J trimming: 3 bases; junction bases outside the gene matches: 5. Germline V gene data show CDR1 as KGHDR and CDR2 as SFDVKD. CDR3 sequence reads: CATSDSDRVTNQPQHF. The CDR3 DNA follows: TGTGCCACCAGTGATTCGGACAGGGTAACCAATCAGCCCCAGCATTTT.

The J gene is TRBJ1-1, the V gene TRBV4-2, with a tentative D call TRBD1 (6 bases). The CDR3 runs to 16 residues. The germline V gene has CDR1 LGHNA and CDR2 YNFKEQ. The V end lost 1 base, the J end lost 7 bases, and 19 bases lay between the germline ends. The chain's CDR3 is CASSQGGRQVQIEAFF. The CDR3 region has the DNA TGTGCCAGCAGCCAAGGGGGTAGACAGGTGCAAATTGAAGCTTTCTTT.

The rearrangement links TRBV12-3 or TRBV12-4 to TRBJ1-3, with D maybe TRBD1 (5 bases). The CDR3 totals 12 residues. Trimming removed 3 bases from V and 12 bases from J, with 12 bases in between. CDR3 region: CASSFGGDGIYF. CDR3 nucleotide sequence: TGTGCCAGCAGTTTTGGGGGGGATGGCATATATTTT.